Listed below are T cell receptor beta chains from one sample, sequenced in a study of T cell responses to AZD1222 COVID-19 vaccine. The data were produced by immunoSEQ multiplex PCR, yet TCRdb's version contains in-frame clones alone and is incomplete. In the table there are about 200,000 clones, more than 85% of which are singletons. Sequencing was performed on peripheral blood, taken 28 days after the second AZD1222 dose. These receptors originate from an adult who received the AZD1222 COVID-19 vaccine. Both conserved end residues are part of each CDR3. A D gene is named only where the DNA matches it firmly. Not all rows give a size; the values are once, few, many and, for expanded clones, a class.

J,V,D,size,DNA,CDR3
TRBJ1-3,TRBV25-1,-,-,TGTGCCAGCAGTCGGACGGGGTCTGGAAACACCATATATTTT,CASSRTGSGNTIYF
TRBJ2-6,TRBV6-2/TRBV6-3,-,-,TGTGCCAGCAGTTACGGGCCCGTCCTGACTTTC,CASSYGPVLTF
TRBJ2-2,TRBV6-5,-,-,TGTGCCAGCAGGTTAGCGCCGAACACCGGGGAGCTGTTTTTT,CASRLAPNTGELFF
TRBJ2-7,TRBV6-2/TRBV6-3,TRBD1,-,TGTGCCAGCAGCCCAGGGACAGTTCCCCGCGGGGAGCAGTACTTC,CASSPGTVPRGEQYF
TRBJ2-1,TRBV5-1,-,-,TGCGCCAGCAGCTTGCCACTATTAACGGTGGGTGTCGATGAGCAGTTCTTC,CASSLPLLTVGVDEQFF
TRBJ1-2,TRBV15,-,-,TGTGCCACCAGCAGAGAATGGGGGAGAGGCTATGGCTACACCTTC,CATSREWGRGYGYTF
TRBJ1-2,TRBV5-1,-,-,TGCGCCAGCAGCTTAAACCCTCAGGGCCTGGGCGACTATGGCTACACCTTC,CASSLNPQGLGDYGYTF
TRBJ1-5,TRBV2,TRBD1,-,TGTGCCAGCAAAGAAGTTGGGACAGGGAATCAGCCCCAGCATTTT,CASKEVGTGNQPQHF
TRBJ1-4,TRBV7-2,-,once,TGTGCCAGCAGCTTAGGGGGGGCGCTTAGTGAAAAACTGTTTTTT,CASSLGGALSEKLFF
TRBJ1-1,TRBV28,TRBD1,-,TGTGCCAGCAGCTTCTCGGGCGACAGGGGCGGGCTCAACACTGAAGCTTTCTTT,CASSFSGDRGGLNTEAFF
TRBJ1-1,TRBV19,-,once,TGTGCCAGTAGGACCCCCTACAAGGAAGGAGCTTTCTTT,CASRTPYKEGAFF
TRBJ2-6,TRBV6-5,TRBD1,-,TGTGCCAGCGTCCCAAGGGGGCCAGGGGCCAACGTCCTGACTTTC,CASVPRGPGANVLTF
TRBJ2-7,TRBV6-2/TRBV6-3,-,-,TGTGCCAGCAGTTACCATGCCGAAACCTACGAGCAGTACTTC,CASSYHAETYEQYF
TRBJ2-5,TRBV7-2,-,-,TGTGCCAGCAGCTTAGGGGGCGGCTCGGAGACCCAGTACTTC,CASSLGGGSETQYF
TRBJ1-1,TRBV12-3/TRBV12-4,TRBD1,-,TGTGCCAGCAGTTTCACCGGGACAGGGACTTTCTTT,CASSFTGTGTFF
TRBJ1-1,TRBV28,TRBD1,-,TGTGCCAGCAGTCCTCGGGACAGGGAAGCTTTCTTT,CASSPRDREAFF
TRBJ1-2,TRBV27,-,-,TGTGCCAGCACTGGGGGCGACGGCTACACCTTC,CASTGGDGYTF
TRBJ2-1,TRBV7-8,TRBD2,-,TGTGCCAGCAGCCAGAGGACTAGCGGGTACGGATACAATGAGCAGTTCTTC,CASSQRTSGYGYNEQFF
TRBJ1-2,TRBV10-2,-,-,TGCGCCAGCAGTGAGGTAAAGGGCTATGGCTACACCTTC,CASSEVKGYGYTF
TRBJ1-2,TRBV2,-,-,TGTGCCAGCAGTGAAATTTCACAGGTGTATGGCTACACCTTC,CASSEISQVYGYTF
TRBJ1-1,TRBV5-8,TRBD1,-,TGTGCCAGCAGCCCGGACAGGGGGCTTGAAGCTTTCTTT,CASSPDRGLEAFF
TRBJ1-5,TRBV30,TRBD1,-,TGTGCCTGGAGTGTGGCGGGGACAGATCCGAATCAGCCCCAGCATTTT,CAWSVAGTDPNQPQHF
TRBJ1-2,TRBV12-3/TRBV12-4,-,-,TGTGCCAGCAGTTTAGGGGGGGCGGATGGCTACACCTTC,CASSLGGADGYTF
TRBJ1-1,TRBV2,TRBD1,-,TGTGCCAGCAGCAGACAGGGCAACACTGAAGCTTTCTTT,CASSRQGNTEAFF
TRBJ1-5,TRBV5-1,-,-,TGCGCCAGCAGCCCTGCGGGTGATAGCAATCAGCCCCAGCATTTT,CASSPAGDSNQPQHF
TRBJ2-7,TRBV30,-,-,TGTGCCTGGAGTGTACACGAGGGGGTAGCGGGCTACGAGCAGTACTTC,CAWSVHEGVAGYEQYF
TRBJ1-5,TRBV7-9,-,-,TGTGCCAGCAGCTTGGACAGTTATCAGCCCCAGCATTTT,CASSLDSYQPQHF
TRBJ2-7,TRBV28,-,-,TGTGCCAGCAGCCCCTCAACATTTTTCTACGAGCAGTACTTC,CASSPSTFFYEQYF
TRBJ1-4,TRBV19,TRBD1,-,TGTGCCAGTAGAGGATGGTTCGCGGGACAGAATGAAAAACTGTTTTTT,CASRGWFAGQNEKLFF
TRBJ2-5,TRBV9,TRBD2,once,TGTGCCATCGAACGGAACAATAGCGGGAGAGTAGGAGAGACCCAGTACTTC,CAIERNNSGRVGETQYF
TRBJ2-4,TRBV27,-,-,TGTGCCAGCAGTTTGGTGGGTCTAGGGGCCAAAAACATTCAGTACTTC,CASSLVGLGAKNIQYF
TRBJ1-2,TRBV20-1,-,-,TGCAGTGCTAGCACGGACTATGGCTACACCTTC,CSASTDYGYTF
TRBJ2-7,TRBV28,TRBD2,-,TGTGCCAGCAACCGGGGGGGGCTAGCGGGAGGGCGAGTCGAGCAGTACTTC,CASNRGGLAGGRVEQYF
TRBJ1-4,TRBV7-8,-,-,TGTGCCAGCAGCTTACTCCTCGACAGAGCAACTAATGAAAAACTGTTTTTT,CASSLLLDRATNEKLFF
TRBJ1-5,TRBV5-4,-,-,TGTGCCAGCAGCACGACCGATGGGCCAAAGCATTTT,CASSTTDGPKHF
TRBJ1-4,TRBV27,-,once,TGTGCCAGCAGTCCCCGAAGGGGTGCAACTAATGAAAAACTGTTTTTT,CASSPRRGATNEKLFF
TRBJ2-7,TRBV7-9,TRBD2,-,TGTGCCAGCAGCTTCGGACTAGCGGGAGGAGGCGAGCAGTACTTC,CASSFGLAGGGEQYF
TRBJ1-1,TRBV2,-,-,TGTGCCAGCAGTGAAAGGCTTCCCACAACGGGGGATGCTTTCTTT,CASSERLPTTGDAFF
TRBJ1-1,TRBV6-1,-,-,TGTGCCAGCAGTGAGGTCCGCTTGTCGACCTTGAACACTGAAGCTTTCTTT,CASSEVRLSTLNTEAFF
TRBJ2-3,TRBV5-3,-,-,TGTGCCAGAAGCTTGAAGGGCGCAGATACGCAGTATTTT,CARSLKGADTQYF
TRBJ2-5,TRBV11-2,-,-,TGTGCCAGCAGCTTGACAGGTCCCCGGGGCCAAGAGACCCAGTACTTC,CASSLTGPRGQETQYF
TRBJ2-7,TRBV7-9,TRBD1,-,TGTGCCAGCACCCAGAGTGACAGGGGGCACGAGCAGTACTTC,CASTQSDRGHEQYF
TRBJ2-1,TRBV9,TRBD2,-,TGTGCCAGCAGCGTAGGTTTAGCGGGAATAGGAGAGCAGTTCTTC,CASSVGLAGIGEQFF
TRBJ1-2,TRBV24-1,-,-,TGTGCCACCAGTGACCCAGGTAGAGCTAACTATGGCTACACCTTC,CATSDPGRANYGYTF
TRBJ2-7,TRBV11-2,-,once,TGTGCCAGCAGCTTAGACAGGGTTCAGGGATACGAGCAGTACTTC,CASSLDRVQGYEQYF
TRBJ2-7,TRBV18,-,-,TGTGCCAGCTCACCTCAGAGGCAACAGGGCGCCCGCTCCGAGCAGTACTTC,CASSPQRQQGARSEQYF
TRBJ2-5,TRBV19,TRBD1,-,TGTGCCAGTAGTATAGGAGGGGGCAGCCAAGAGACCCAGTACTTC,CASSIGGGSQETQYF